This T cell receptor beta chain was obtained from a study of T cell repertoires in cytomegalovirus infection. Concerning this clonotype: Antigen: not known.

A single record per CDR3 protein comes from TCRdb applying MiXCR to the reads. The sample shows roughly 920,000 distinct CDR3 sequences, approximately 33% of them seen only once. This sequence originates from a human donor in good health (CMV status not recorded). Some clones in this sample may be carry-over from other donors' samples. The sample here was cultured CD8+ T cells from PBMCs, taken from culture after CMV antigen stimulation.

Here the CDR3 DNA reads TGTGCCAGCAGCTTAGCGTCACAGGGAGGCACTGAAGCTTTCTTT. Protein product: CASSLASQGGTEAFF. The chain carries TRBV7-6 and TRBJ1-1; D might be TRBD1 (6 bases). Germline V gives CDR1 SGHVS, CDR2 FNYEAQ. This CDR3 comprises 15 residues. V was shortened by 0 bases and J by 4 bases, with 12 bases between the two germline ends.